Listed below are T cell receptor beta chains from one sample, sequenced in a study of blood T cell repertoires in COVID-19. The repertoire was sequenced with immunoSEQ multiplex PCR; TCRdb's copy has only in-frame clones and lacks some. The table has about 200,000 clones, around 89% seen once. Material: PBMCs or T cells enriched from blood (not recorded which). These TCRs come from a young woman who had recovered from COVID-19. Both conserved end residues are part of each CDR3. The D gene is left open where the match is weak. Clone size is not always given. Where it is, it says once, few, many or a class for expanded clones.

d_gene: TRBD1; v_gene: TRBV5-8; j_gene: TRBJ1-6; abundance: .; CDR3aa: CASSHRQNRGNSPLHF; CDR3nt: TGTGCCAGCAGCCACAGGCAAAACAGGGGGAATTCACCCCTCCACTTT
d_gene: .; v_gene: TRBV19; j_gene: TRBJ2-7; abundance: .; CDR3aa: CASSMTGQSYEQYF; CDR3nt: TGTGCCAGTAGTATGACGGGACAATCCTACGAGCAGTACTTC
d_gene: .; v_gene: TRBV4-1; j_gene: TRBJ1-2; abundance: .; CDR3aa: CASSQPFPYRAGYGYTF; CDR3nt: TGCGCCAGCAGCCAACCTTTCCCTTACAGGGCTGGGTATGGCTACACCTTC
d_gene: .; v_gene: TRBV6-5; j_gene: TRBJ1-4; abundance: .; CDR3aa: CASSRRGSTNEKLFF; CDR3nt: TGTGCCAGCAGCCGCCGGGGATCAACTAATGAAAAACTGTTTTTT
d_gene: .; v_gene: TRBV28; j_gene: TRBJ1-2; abundance: few; CDR3aa: CASTGPGGERRGYTF; CDR3nt: TGTGCCAGCACCGGACCCGGCGGGGAAAGGAGGGGCTACACCTTC
d_gene: .; v_gene: TRBV6-5; j_gene: TRBJ1-5; abundance: .; CDR3aa: CASSPGEGSQPQHF; CDR3nt: TGTGCCAGCAGCCCCGGGGAGGGGAGTCAGCCCCAGCATTTT
d_gene: TRBD2; v_gene: TRBV7-9; j_gene: TRBJ2-2; abundance: .; CDR3aa: CASSLMRGVTGELFF; CDR3nt: TGTGCCAGCAGCTTAATGCGGGGGGTCACCGGGGAGCTGTTTTTT
d_gene: .; v_gene: TRBV25-1; j_gene: TRBJ1-6; abundance: .; CDR3aa: CASSGTTGGYNSPLHF; CDR3nt: TGTGCCAGCAGTGGAACGACAGGAGGTTATAATTCACCCCTCCACTTT
d_gene: .; v_gene: TRBV28; j_gene: TRBJ1-2; abundance: .; CDR3aa: CASSPGPPRYGYTF; CDR3nt: TGTGCCAGCAGTCCAGGCCCTCCCCGCTATGGCTACACCTTC
d_gene: TRBD1; v_gene: TRBV6-5; j_gene: TRBJ1-5; abundance: .; CDR3aa: CASSSQGQGNNQPQHF; CDR3nt: TGTGCCAGCAGTTCCCAGGGACAGGGCAACAATCAGCCCCAGCATTTT
d_gene: TRBD1; v_gene: TRBV23-1; j_gene: TRBJ1-4; abundance: .; CDR3aa: CASTRDRDEKLFF; CDR3nt: TGCGCCAGCACCCGGGACAGGGATGAAAAACTGTTTTTT
d_gene: .; v_gene: TRBV5-1; j_gene: TRBJ2-5; abundance: .; CDR3aa: CASERAPGETQYF; CDR3nt: TGCGCCAGCGAGCGGGCCCCTGGGGAGACCCAGTACTTC
d_gene: TRBD1; v_gene: TRBV7-6; j_gene: TRBJ2-1; abundance: few; CDR3aa: CASSLRGQGAISSYNEQFF; CDR3nt: TGTGCCAGCAGCTTAAGGGGACAGGGGGCGATAAGCTCCTACAATGAGCAGTTCTTC
d_gene: TRBD2; v_gene: TRBV7-7; j_gene: TRBJ2-1; abundance: .; CDR3aa: CASSLDSGGYNEQFF; CDR3nt: TGTGCCAGCAGCTTAGACAGCGGGGGGTACAATGAGCAGTTCTTC
d_gene: TRBD1; v_gene: TRBV5-4; j_gene: TRBJ1-1; abundance: .; CDR3aa: CASNAGGRVTEAFF; CDR3nt: TGTGCCAGCAACGCAGGGGGAAGGGTCACTGAAGCTTTCTTT
d_gene: .; v_gene: TRBV11-2; j_gene: TRBJ2-5; abundance: .; CDR3aa: CASSHLAAQETQYF; CDR3nt: TGTGCCAGCAGCCATCTAGCTGCCCAAGAGACCCAGTACTTC